These 20 T cell receptor beta chains were sequenced from one sample in a study of cytomegalovirus exposure and HLA in healthy donors. This PCR relied on a set of 60 Vbeta primers and 13 Jbeta primers. The method was immunoSEQ multiplex PCR; TCRdb's version includes in-frame clones alone and lacks a portion of them. The sample yields about 64,000 clones, about three quarters seen once. Sequenced input: PBMCs. These TCRs come from a male donor in good health and CMV-seropositive.

V is TRBV19 and J is TRBJ1-5, with 9 bases fitting TRBD1. J was trimmed by 2 bases and V by 6 bases; bases with no gene match: 14. The CDR3 covers 18 residues. Germline V gene data show CDR1 as LNHDA and CDR2 as SQIVND (reference sequence). DNA of the CDR3: TGTGCCAGTAGCCCTATGGGGACAGGGTCGGGTGGCAATCAGCCCCAGCATTTT. It encodes CASSPMGTGSGGNQPQHF.

This chain connects TRBV7-3 to TRBJ1-6; 8 bases are a match to TRBD1. This CDR3 has 15 amino acids. V shed 5 bases and J 10 bases; nucleotides not matched to a gene: 10. Per germline, CDR1 SGHTA and CDR2 FQGTGA. The CDR3: CASSVTGAERSPLHF. DNA of the CDR3: TGTGCCAGCAGCGTGACAGGGGCGGAGAGGTCACCCCTCCACTTT.

The V call is TRBV29-1, the J call TRBJ2-3, with D perhaps matching TRBD2 (6 bases). The CDR3 runs 12 residues. The V end lost 5 bases, the J end lost 0 bases, and 6 bases lay between the germline ends. Germline V gene sequence: CDR1 SQVTM, CDR2 ANQGSEA. In DNA, the CDR3 is TGCAGCGTTCGGGGGAGCACAGATACGCAGTATTTT. It translates to CSVRGSTDTQYF.

The genes are TRBV7-3 and TRBJ1-2, with TRBD1 as a possible D gene (6 bases). The CDR3 extends over 13 amino acids. Germline values: CDR1 SGHTA, CDR2 FQGTGA. The V end was cut by 4 bases, the J end by 0 bases, with 6 bases between. Written as DNA, the CDR3 is TGTGCCAGCAGCTCAGGGGCTAACTATGGCTACACCTTC. Translating gives CASSSGANYGYTF.

The chain joins TRBV5-1 to TRBJ1-6; TRBD1 agrees at 7 bases. The CDR3 sequence is 16 residues long. Germline V CDR1 and CDR2: SGHRS, YFSETQ. J gave up 4 bases and V 4 bases, and 8 bases lay outside the gene matches. CDR3: CASSPGRDSYNSPLHF. The CDR3 DNA reads as TGCGCCAGCAGCCCAGGCCGGGACAGTTATAATTCACCCCTCCACTTT.

The V gene is TRBV14, the J gene TRBJ1-1, with 7 positions matching TRBD1. V lost 4 bases and J lost 7; bases outside the gene matches: 9. Germline-derived CDR1 and CDR2 are SGHDN and FVKESK. The CDR3 loop spans 14 amino acids. CDR3 loop: CASSPDREQVEAFF. CDR3 nucleotides: TGTGCCAGCAGCCCCGACAGGGAGCAGGTTGAAGCTTTCTTT.

On this clone itself: The CDR3 does not close with the conserved phenylalanine or tryptophan, likely indicating a read error. No DNA is shown, since the ends of the CDR3 on it are uncertain; the CDR3 is the one TCRdb lists. This chain links TRBV6-1 with TRBJ1-2; the table's D gene call, TRBD1, was not cross checked with the DNA. 13 amino acids form the CDR3, both terminal residues included. The germline V gene has CDR1 MNHNS and CDR2 SASEGT. The CDR3 spells CASRTAGGYGHTL.

V is TRBV9 and J is TRBJ2-1, with a possible D match to TRBD2 (5 bases). CDR3 size: 15 residues. From germline, CDR1 is SGDLS and CDR2 YYNGEE. The V gene lost 3 bases and the J gene lost 9 bases, with 19 bases spanning the gap. The CDR3 nucleotides read TGTGCCAGCAGCGCTACGGGAAGGTTTTTGGGTGAGCAGTTCTTC. Its translation: CASSATGRFLGEQFF. The complete variable domain, with remaining parts taken from reference TRBV9 and TRBJ2-1, reads DSGVTQTPKHLITATGQRVTLRCSPRSGDLSVYWYQQSLDQGLQFLIQYYNGEERAKGNILERFSAQQFPDLHSELNLSSLELGDSALYFCASSATGRFLGEQFFGPGTRLTVL.

This clone was picked up a small number of times. The chain couples TRBV4-1 to TRBJ1-4; D is perhaps TRBD1 (6 bases). The CDR3 is made up of 15 amino acids. Germline values: CDR1 MGHRA, CDR2 YSYEKL. V was shortened by 4 bases and J by 6 bases, with 15 bases between the two germline ends. CDR3 sequence: CASSLNRDTHEKLFF. The CDR3 region has the DNA TGCGCCAGCAGCCTAAACCGGGACACACATGAAAAACTGTTTTTT.

This rearrangement joins TRBV4-1 to TRBJ2-1; 8 nucleotides agree with TRBD2. This CDR3 comprises 15 residues. The germline gives CDR1 MGHRA, CDR2 YSYEKL. J gave up 9 bases and V 0 bases, and 7 bases lay outside the gene matches. CDR3 in amino acids: CASSQDGTSWIEQFF. The CDR3 DNA sequence: TGCGCCAGCAGCCAAGATGGGACTAGTTGGATTGAGCAGTTCTTC.

The chain links TRBV4-2 to TRBJ2-5, with TRBD2 as a possible D gene (7 bases). V was pared by 0 bases and J by 2 bases, with 13 bases between. CDR3 size: 16 residues. Germline CDR1 and CDR2: LGHNA and YNFKEQ. CDR3: CASSQDAGARQETQYF. DNA for the CDR3: TGTGCCAGCAGCCAAGACGCGGGGGCGAGACAAGAGACCCAGTACTTC.

This rearrangement joins TRBV7-9 to TRBJ1-6; D gene uncertain. The V gene lost 3 bases and the J gene lost 5 bases, with 14 bases spanning the gap. Germline V gene data show CDR1 as SEHNR and CDR2 as FQNEAQ (reference sequence). CDR3 length: 16 amino acids. CDR3 amino acids: CASSFERAFDNSPLHF. As DNA, the CDR3 is TGTGCCAGCAGCTTCGAGCGGGCCTTCGATAATTCACCCCTCCACTTT.

DNA of the CDR3: TGTGCCAGCAGCTTAGAACTAGCGGGAGAGACCCAGTACTTC. Its protein product is CASSLELAGETQYF. The genes are TRBV13 and TRBJ2-5, with 9 nucleotides matching TRBD2. J lost 4 bases, V lost 1 base, and 1 base had no gene match. The CDR3 consists of 14 residues. The germline CDR1 and CDR2 sequences are PRHDT and FYEKMQ (reference sequence).

J is TRBJ2-5 and V is TRBV4-3; 7 nucleotides line up with TRBD1. Germline CDR1 LGHNA, CDR2 YSLEER. This CDR3 is 20 amino acids long. The J segment lost 0 bases and the V segment lost 1 base, leaving 17 bases of the junction unmatched. CDR3 residues: CASSQGLLTGKMGYQETQYF. The CDR3 DNA sequence: TGCGCCAGCAGCCAAGGGCTCCTGACAGGGAAAATGGGGTACCAAGAGACCCAGTACTTC.

This clone was observed a few times. The chain is built from TRBV6-5 and TRBJ1-1; D is perhaps TRBD1 (6 bases). This CDR3 is 15 amino acids long. Trimming stripped 0 bases from V and 1 base from J, with 9 bases between. Germline V gene data show CDR1 as MNHEY and CDR2 as SVGAGI. The CDR3 DNA reads TGTGCCAGCAGTTACTCGTTCAGGGGGAACACTGAAGCTTTCTTT. It specifies CASSYSFRGNTEAFF.

This chain links TRBV6-1 with TRBJ2-3; possibly TRBD2 for D (6 bases). V was cut by 10 bases and J by 7 bases, with 12 bases left in between. The CDR3 spans 11 residues. CDR1 and CDR2 from the germline V gene are MNHNS and SASEGT. The CDR3 sequence: CATGGAYTQYF. CDR3 nucleotides: TGTGCCACGGGCGGGGCTTATACGCAGTATTTT.

The chain employs TRBV18 and TRBJ2-1; 7 bases are shared with TRBD1. The trim removed 4 bases at V and 5 bases at J, leaving 11 bases unmatched. The CDR3 runs 16 residues. The germline V gene encodes CDR1 KGHSH and CDR2 LQKENI. As DNA, the CDR3 is TGTGCCAGCTCACTATACATCGGGACAGAGAACAATGAGCAGTTCTTC. It translates to CASSLYIGTENNEQFF.

The rearrangement joins TRBV6-7 to TRBJ2-7, with TRBD1 matching over 7 bases. TRBV6-7 is an open reading frame whose function is uncertain. The CDR3 extends over 17 amino acids. V dropped 0 bases and J dropped 9; count of bases not matched to a gene: 17. The CDR3 loop reads CASSYSYRDSQLFGQYF. The CDR3 bases are TGTGCCAGCAGTTACTCGTACCGGGACAGCCAGCTCTTTGGGCAGTACTTC.

This clone was counted between two and nine times. The CDR3 reads CASSAWTGDYEQYF. DNA for the CDR3: TGTGCCAGTAGTGCCTGGACAGGGGACTACGAGCAGTACTTC. The chain has TRBV19 and TRBJ2-5, with TRBD1 matching 9 bases. Matching the DNA end better, TRBJ2-7 makes the J call doubtful. The CDR3 covers 14 residues. Germline assignment: CDR1 LNHDA and CDR2 SQIVND (reference sequence).

The J gene is TRBJ1-2, the V gene TRBV19; 7 positions match TRBD1. The J segment lost 1 base and the V segment lost 8 bases, leaving 10 bases of the junction unmatched. The length of the CDR3 is 15 residues. Germline V gene data show CDR1 as LNHDA and CDR2 as SQIVND (reference sequence). Written as DNA, the CDR3 is TGTGCCAGTGGGCAAGGGGGCCTTCTTAACTATGGCTACACCTTC. It yields the protein CASGQGGLLNYGYTF.